Detailed here is one T cell receptor beta chain. Its specificity is not known. These data originate in a study of shared clonotypes between healthy human individuals. From CD4+ cells came CD45RA+ naive and CD45RA-negative memory subsets. Trimming removed 1 base from V and 9 bases from J; junction bases left unmatched: 6. The CDR3 is 14 amino acids. CDR1 SGDLS and CDR2 YYNGEE come from the germline V gene. Study-wide results and limits: Naive subsets usually exceeded memory subsets in estimated richness. Between a few donors, naive CD4 clonotypes were shared at a level of about 5%.

Sequencing was performed with immunoSEQ multiplex PCR; in TCRdb, only in-frame clones are kept and a portion is missing. The sample shows 650,000 to 750,000 clones, about three quarters of them seen only once. Sequenced material: memory CD4+ T cells sorted from blood. Stated subset: CD45RA-negative fraction. The chain carries TRBV9 and TRBJ2-1, with 8 nucleotides matching TRBD2. The source is a woman aged 30 to 39 in good health. DNA for the CDR3: TGTGCCAGCAGCGTATTACCCCTAGCGGGTGAGCAGTTCTTC. This encodes CASSVLPLAGEQFF.